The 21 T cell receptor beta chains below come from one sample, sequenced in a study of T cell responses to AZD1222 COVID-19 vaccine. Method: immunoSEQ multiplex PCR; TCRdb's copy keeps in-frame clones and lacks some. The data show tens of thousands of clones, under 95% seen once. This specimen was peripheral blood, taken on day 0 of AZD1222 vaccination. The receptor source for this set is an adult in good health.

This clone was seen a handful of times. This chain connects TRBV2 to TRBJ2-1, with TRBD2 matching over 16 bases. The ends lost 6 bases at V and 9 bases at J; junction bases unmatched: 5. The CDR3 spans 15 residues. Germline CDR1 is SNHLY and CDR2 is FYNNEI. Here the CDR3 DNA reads TGTGCCAGCAGACCCGGGACTAGCGGGAGGGTTGAGCAGTTCTTC. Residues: CASRPGTSGRVEQFF.

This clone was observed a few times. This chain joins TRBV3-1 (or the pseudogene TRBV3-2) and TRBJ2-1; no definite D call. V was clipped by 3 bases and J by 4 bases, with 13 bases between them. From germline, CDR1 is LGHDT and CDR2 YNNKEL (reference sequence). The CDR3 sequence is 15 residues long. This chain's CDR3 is CASSHSARAYNEQFF. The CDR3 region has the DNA TGTGCCAGCAGCCATTCGGCCCGGGCATACAATGAGCAGTTCTTC.

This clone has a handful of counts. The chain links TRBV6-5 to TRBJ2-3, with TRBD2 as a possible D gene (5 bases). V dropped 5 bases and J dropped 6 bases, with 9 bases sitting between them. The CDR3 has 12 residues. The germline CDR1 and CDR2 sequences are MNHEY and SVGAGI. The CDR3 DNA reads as TGTGCCAGCAGTAGCTCGGGGGATACGCAGTATTTT. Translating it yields CASSSSGDTQYF.

This CDR3 reads CASGLAGVRHEQFF. Written as DNA, the CDR3 is TGTGCCAGTGGACTAGCGGGAGTCAGGCATGAGCAGTTCTTC. V is TRBV2 and J is TRBJ2-1; 13 bases are shared with TRBD2. CDR1 is SNHLY, CDR2 FYNNEI, per germline. The CDR3 covers 14 residues. V lost 9 bases to trimming and J lost 8 bases; unmatched junction nucleotides: 7. Together with reference TRBV2 and TRBJ2-1, the CDR3 gives the full variable domain: EPEVTQTPSHQVTQMGQEVILRCVPISNHLYFYWYRQILGQKVEFLVSFYNNEISEKSEIFDDQFSVERPDGSNFTLKIRSTKLEDSAMYFCASGLAGVRHEQFFGPGTRLTVL.

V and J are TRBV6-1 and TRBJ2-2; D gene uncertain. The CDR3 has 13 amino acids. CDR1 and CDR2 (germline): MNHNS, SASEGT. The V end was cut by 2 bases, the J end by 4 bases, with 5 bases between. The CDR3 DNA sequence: TGTGCCAGCAGTGAACTCGCCACCGGGGAGCTGTTTTTT. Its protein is CASSELATGELFF.

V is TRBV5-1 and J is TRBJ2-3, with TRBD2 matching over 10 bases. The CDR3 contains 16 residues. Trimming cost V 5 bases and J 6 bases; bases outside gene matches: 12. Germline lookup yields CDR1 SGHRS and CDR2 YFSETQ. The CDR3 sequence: CASRTGLAGETDTQYF. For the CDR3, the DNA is TGCGCCAGCAGGACCGGGCTAGCGGGAGAGACGGATACGCAGTATTTT.

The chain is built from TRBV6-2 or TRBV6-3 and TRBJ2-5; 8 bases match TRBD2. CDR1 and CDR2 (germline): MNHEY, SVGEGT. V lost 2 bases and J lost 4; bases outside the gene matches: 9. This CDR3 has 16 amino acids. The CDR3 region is CASSYQAGDGAETQYF. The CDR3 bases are TGTGCCAGCAGTTACCAAGCGGGAGATGGGGCAGAGACCCAGTACTTC.

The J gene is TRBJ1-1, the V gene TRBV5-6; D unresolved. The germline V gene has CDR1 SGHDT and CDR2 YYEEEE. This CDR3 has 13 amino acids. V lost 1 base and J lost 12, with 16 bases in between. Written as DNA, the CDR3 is TGTGCCAGCAGCTTGAGCGCGGGCCAAGTAACTTTCTTT. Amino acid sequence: CASSLSAGQVTFF.

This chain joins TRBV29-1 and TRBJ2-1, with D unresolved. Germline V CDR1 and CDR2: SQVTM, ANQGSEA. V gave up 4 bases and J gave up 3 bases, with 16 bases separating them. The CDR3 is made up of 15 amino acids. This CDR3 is CSVAPPYSGYNEQFF. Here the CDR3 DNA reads TGCAGCGTTGCCCCGCCCTACAGTGGCTACAATGAGCAGTTCTTC.

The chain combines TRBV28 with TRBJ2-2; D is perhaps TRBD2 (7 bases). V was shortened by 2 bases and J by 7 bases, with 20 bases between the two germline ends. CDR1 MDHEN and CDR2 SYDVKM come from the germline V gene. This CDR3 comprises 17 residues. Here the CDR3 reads CASSLIGGPIGIGELFF. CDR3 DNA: TGTGCCAGCAGTTTAATCGGGGGGCCGATCGGGATCGGGGAGCTGTTTTTT.

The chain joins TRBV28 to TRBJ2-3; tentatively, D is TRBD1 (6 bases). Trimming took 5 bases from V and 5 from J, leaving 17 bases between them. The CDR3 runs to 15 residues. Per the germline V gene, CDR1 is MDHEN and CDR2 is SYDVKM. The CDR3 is CASSDPGTGRDTQYF. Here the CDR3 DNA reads TGTGCCAGCAGTGATCCGGGTACAGGGAGAGATACGCAGTATTTT. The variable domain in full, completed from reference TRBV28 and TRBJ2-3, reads DVKVTQSSRYLVKRTGEKVFLECVQDMDHENMFWYRQDPGLGLRLIYFSYDVKMKEKGDIPEGYSVSREKKERFSLILESASTNQTSMYLCASSDPGTGRDTQYFGPGTRLTVL.

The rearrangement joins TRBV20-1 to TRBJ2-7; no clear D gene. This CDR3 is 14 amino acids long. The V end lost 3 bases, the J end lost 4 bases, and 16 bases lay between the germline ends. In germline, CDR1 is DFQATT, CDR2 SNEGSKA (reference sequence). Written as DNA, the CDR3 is TGCAGTGCTAGTGCGGCGTTAAACACTTACGAGCAGTACTTC. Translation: CSASAALNTYEQYF.

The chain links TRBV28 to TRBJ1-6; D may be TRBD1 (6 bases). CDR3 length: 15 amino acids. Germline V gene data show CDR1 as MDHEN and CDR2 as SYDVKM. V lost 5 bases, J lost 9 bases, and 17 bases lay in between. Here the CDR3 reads CASSPATGSLSPLHF. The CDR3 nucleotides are TGTGCCAGCAGTCCGGCTACAGGGAGCCTTTCACCCCTCCACTTT.

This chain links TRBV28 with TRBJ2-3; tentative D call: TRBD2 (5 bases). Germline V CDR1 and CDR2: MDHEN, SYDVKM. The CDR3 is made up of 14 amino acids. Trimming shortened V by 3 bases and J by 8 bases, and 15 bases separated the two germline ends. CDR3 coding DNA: TGTGCCAGCAGTTTCCCGGGATCCGTTGGTACGCAGTATTTT. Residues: CASSFPGSVGTQYF.

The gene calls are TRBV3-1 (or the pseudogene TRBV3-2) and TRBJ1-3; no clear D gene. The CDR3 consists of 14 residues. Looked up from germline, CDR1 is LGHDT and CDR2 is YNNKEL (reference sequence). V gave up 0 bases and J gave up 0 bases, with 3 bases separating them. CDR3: CASSQEDSGNTIYF. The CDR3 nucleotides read TGTGCCAGCAGCCAAGAAGACTCTGGAAACACCATATATTTT.

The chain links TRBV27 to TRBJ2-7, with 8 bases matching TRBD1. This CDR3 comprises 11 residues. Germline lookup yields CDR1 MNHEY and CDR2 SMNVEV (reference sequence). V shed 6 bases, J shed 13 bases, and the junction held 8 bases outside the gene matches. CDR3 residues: CASSSGGHNYF. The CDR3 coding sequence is TGTGCCAGCAGCTCAGGGGGCCACAATTACTTC.

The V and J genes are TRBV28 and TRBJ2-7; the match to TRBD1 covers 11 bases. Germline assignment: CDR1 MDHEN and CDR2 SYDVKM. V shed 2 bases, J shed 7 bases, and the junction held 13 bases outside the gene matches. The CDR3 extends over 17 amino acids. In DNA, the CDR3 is TGTGCCAGCAGTTTACGCCATGGGAGGACAGGGGGCGGGGAGCAGTACTTC. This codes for CASSLRHGRTGGGEQYF.

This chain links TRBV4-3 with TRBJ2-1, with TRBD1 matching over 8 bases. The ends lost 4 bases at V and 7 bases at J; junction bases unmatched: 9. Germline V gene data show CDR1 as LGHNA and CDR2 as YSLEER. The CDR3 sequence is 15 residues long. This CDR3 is CASSPGQGSLNEQFF. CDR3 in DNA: TGCGCCAGCAGCCCTGGACAGGGAAGTCTGAATGAGCAGTTCTTC.

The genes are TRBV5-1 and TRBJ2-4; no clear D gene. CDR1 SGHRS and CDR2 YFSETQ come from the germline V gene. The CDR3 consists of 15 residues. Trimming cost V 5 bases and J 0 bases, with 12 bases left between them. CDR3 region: CASSPTTVAKNIQYF. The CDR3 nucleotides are TGCGCCAGCAGTCCAACCACAGTAGCCAAAAACATTCAGTACTTC.

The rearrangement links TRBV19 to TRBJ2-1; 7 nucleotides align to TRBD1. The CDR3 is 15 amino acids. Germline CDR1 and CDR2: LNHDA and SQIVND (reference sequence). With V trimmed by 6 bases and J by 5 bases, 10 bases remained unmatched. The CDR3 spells CASRSIIGQDNEQFF. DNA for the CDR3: TGTGCCAGTAGGTCGATTATCGGACAGGACAATGAGCAGTTCTTC.

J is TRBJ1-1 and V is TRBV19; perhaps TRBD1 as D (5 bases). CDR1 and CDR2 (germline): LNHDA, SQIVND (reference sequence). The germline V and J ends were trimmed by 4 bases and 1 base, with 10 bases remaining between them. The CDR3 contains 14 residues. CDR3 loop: CASSTHQGNTEAFF. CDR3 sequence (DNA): TGTGCCAGTAGTACGCACCAGGGGAACACTGAAGCTTTCTTT.